This entry describes one T cell receptor beta chain. The source of the sample is a study of naive and memory T cell subsets. Ligated cDNA underwent four rounds of PCR with nested alpha and beta constant region primers and SP2. TCRdb ran MiXCR on the UMI-ligation and nested PCR reads and lists one entry per CDR3 protein. The data contain 25,000 to 35,000 distinct CDR3 sequences, about 6.2% of them singletons. Treatment noted: skin biopsy from PPD injection site in Mantoux-positive individual. An oligonucleotide containing a UMI was ligated to the 3' end of TCR cDNA. Tuberculin skin test biopsies were taken where PPD was injected in Mantoux-positive people. CDR1 is LGHDT and CDR2 is YNNKEL in the germline V gene (reference sequence). The CDR3 runs to 14 residues. Trimming removed 3 bases from V and 9 bases from J; junction bases left unmatched: 8.

The receptor's source is an adult in good health. This specimen consisted of skin, obtained from a tuberculin skin test site. The chain joins TRBV3-1 to TRBJ1-5, with 7 bases fitting TRBD1. CDR3 coding DNA: TGTGCCAGCAGCCAGGCCAGGGGGGCCGGGCCCCAGCATTTT. Translated, it gives CASSQARGAGPQHF. The full variable domain, completed using reference TRBV3-1 and TRBJ1-5, is DTAVSQTPKYLVTQMGNDKSIKCEQNLGHDTMYWYKQDSKKFLKIMFSYNNKELIINETVPNRFSPKSPDKAHLNLHINSLELGDSAVYFCASSQARGAGPQHFGDGTRLSIL.